Here is one TCR beta chain with its context. Antigen: not known. Unique molecular identifiers were built into the TCRbeta library. Using its own MiXCR run on the PCR reads, TCRdb lists one record per CDR3 protein. This table holds a few hundred thousand distinct CDR3 sequences, 43% found once. This record comes from a study of T-cell reconstitution after alpha-beta-depleted transplantation in children. Findings of the study overall: Several hundred expanded graft clones reportedly supplied alpha-beta T cells about two months after transplant. From surviving recipient T cells and thymic progenitors came the high day-60 TCRbeta diversity observed in some patients. By one year post-transplant, T-cell counts and diversity largely arose from T cells that were newly produced.

Sequences were derived from PBMCs, sampled before TCRalphabeta/CD19-depleted stem cell transplant. The receptor's source is a girl aged 2-10 years with aplastic anemia, due to receive a stem cell transplant.

CDR3 nucleotides: TGTGCCAGCTCACAAAGGGACTCCGGTGGAAAGGAGACCCAGTACTTC. Its protein is CASSQRDSGGKETQYF. The chain has TRBV18 and TRBJ2-5; TRBD2 might be the D (6 bases). V was clipped by 4 bases and J by 5 bases, with 20 bases between them. This CDR3 is 16 amino acids long. Germline assignment: CDR1 KGHSH and CDR2 LQKENI.